The 11 T cell receptor beta chains listed next were all sequenced from one sample in a study of molecular identifiers for immune sequencing clone quantification (dated by TCRdb to the late 2010s). Libraries were prepared through PCR. The sequencer listed for this sample is Illumina HiSeq 4000. In TCRdb, the public reads were trimmed at Q25 with fastp and aligned with MiXCR, with productive beta chains retained. Rows are combined by CDR3 protein, so each entry shows the most common genes and DNA. This sample lists about 640,000 distinct CDR3 sequences; about 20% were detected once. The leading ten clones occupy roughly 0.85% of the sample. Sequencing was performed on naive CD8+ T cells from blood, with Jurkat cell RNA spiked in. The sample's cell subset or site, from its label and the paper: FACS-sorted CD8+CD4-CCR7+CD45RA+ naive T cells. The source is a human donor in good health. Some libraries in this study had Jurkat cell RNA spiked in.

A few counts support this clonotype. The V gene is TRBV20-1, the J gene TRBJ2-3, with TRBD2 matching over 8 bases. This CDR3 is built from 17 residues. The J segment lost 4 bases and the V segment lost 2 bases, leaving 14 bases of the junction unmatched. The germline V gene has CDR1 DFQATT and CDR2 SNEGSKA (reference sequence). In nucleotides, the CDR3 is TGCAGTGCTAGAACCGCGGGGGGAGGGAGGGTGTCAGATACGCAGTATTTT. Its protein is CSARTAGGGRVSDTQYF.

The chain uses TRBV10-1 and TRBJ2-7; either TRBD1 or TRBD2 may supply D (5 bases each). V was cut by 0 bases and J by 6 bases, with 15 bases left in between. The CDR3 loop spans 15 amino acids. Germline CDR1 reads WNHNN; CDR2 reads SYGVQD (reference sequence). CDR3 sequence reads: CASSESTRGVSEQYF. In DNA, the CDR3 is TGCGCCAGCAGTGAGTCGACTCGAGGGGTGAGCGAGCAGTACTTC.

This clonotype turned up a few times. The rearrangement joins TRBV27 to TRBJ2-7; the match to TRBD2 covers 14 bases. Looked up from germline, CDR1 is MNHEY and CDR2 is SMNVEV (reference sequence). V was pared by 5 bases and J by 4 bases, with 7 bases of the junction left unmatched. The CDR3 is 16 amino acids. The CDR3 DNA reads as TGTGCCAGCAGTCCAACGACTAGCGGGAGGGGTTACGAGCAGTACTTC. Amino acid sequence: CASSPTTSGRGYEQYF.

The table lists this clonotype with many counts. V usage is TRBV30 and J usage is TRBJ2-7, with D perhaps matching TRBD1 (5 bases). Trimming pared 7 bases from V and 6 bases from J, leaving 19 bases between. The CDR3 spans 13 residues. Germline CDR1 and CDR2: GTSNPN and SVGIG (reference sequence). As DNA, the CDR3 is TGTGCCTCGGCCTGGGCAGGGTTTGGCGAGCAGTACTTC. Protein product: CASAWAGFGEQYF. Using reference TRBV30 and TRBJ2-7 for the parts outside the CDR3, the full variable domain is SQTIHQWPATLVQPVGSPLSLECTVEGTSNPNLYWYRQAAGRGLQLLFYSVGIGQISSEVPQNLSASRPQDRQFILSSKKLLLSDSGFYLCASAWAGFGEQYFGPGTRLTVT.

Ten or more counts support this clonotype. The rearrangement joins TRBV4-3 to TRBJ2-3; 13 nucleotides match TRBD2. The trim removed 3 bases at V and 4 bases at J, leaving 4 bases unmatched. Germline V gene sequence: CDR1 LGHNA, CDR2 YSLEER. CDR3 length equals 16 residues. In DNA, the CDR3 is TGCGCCAGCAGCCAGACTAGCGGGAGGTCGGCAGATACGCAGTATTTT. This gives the protein CASSQTSGRSADTQYF.

This chain joins TRBV19 and TRBJ2-5; D uncertain. The V gene's germline CDR1 is LNHDA and CDR2 SQIVND (reference sequence). The V end lost 3 bases, the J end lost 0 bases, and 11 bases lay between the germline ends. The CDR3 runs 15 residues. The CDR3 DNA reads as TGTGCCAGTAGTATTCAGGACGTCAACCAAGAGACCCAGTACTTC. Translated: CASSIQDVNQETQYF.

The CDR3 sequence is CASSQGIIPGIGTEAFF. The CDR3 coding sequence is TGCGCCAGCAGCCAAGGGATCATTCCAGGGATAGGCACTGAAGCTTTCTTT. The chain links TRBV4-3 to TRBJ1-1, with TRBD1 as a possible D gene (5 bases). The CDR3 extends over 17 amino acids. V lost 1 base and J lost 4, with 19 bases in between. Germline CDR1 and CDR2: LGHNA and YSLEER.

This clonotype was detected a few times. V gene TRBV19 combines with J gene TRBJ2-5; TRBD2 matches at 7 bases. CDR1 is LNHDA, CDR2 SQIVND, per germline (reference sequence). V shed 5 bases, J shed 4 bases, and the junction held 13 bases outside the gene matches. This CDR3 contains 16 residues. CDR3 coding DNA: TGTGCCAGTAGTGGTAAGGTGCGGGAGAGTCCAGAGACCCAGTACTTC. It encodes CASSGKVRESPETQYF.

This clonotype was seen more than once but under ten times. V and J are TRBV20-1 and TRBJ1-1; no definite D call. Trimming stripped 4 bases from V and 6 bases from J, with 12 bases between. This CDR3 contains 12 residues. The germline gives CDR1 DFQATT, CDR2 SNEGSKA (reference sequence). This chain's CDR3 is CSATGLAAEAFF. DNA of the CDR3: TGCAGTGCTACGGGCTTGGCCGCTGAAGCTTTCTTT.

The chain has TRBV29-1 and TRBJ2-1; D gene uncertain. The CDR3 consists of 11 residues. The V end was cut by 7 bases, the J end by 5 bases, with 9 bases between. CDR1 and CDR2 from the germline V gene are SQVTM and ANQGSEA. The CDR3 nucleotides read TGCAGCGCTGATTCTAACAATGAGCAGTTCTTC. This encodes CSADSNNEQFF.

Concerning this clonotype itself: A read error may account for a junction end that differs from germline. The chain carries TRBV9 and TRBJ2-7; D is perhaps TRBD1 (7 bases). The CDR3 is 14 amino acids. CDR1 is SGDLS and CDR2 is YYNGEE in the germline V gene. This CDR3 reads CAGSVGGGTYEQYF. The DNA of the CDR3 is TGTGCCGGCAGCGTAGGAGGGGGCACCTACGAGCAGTACTTC.